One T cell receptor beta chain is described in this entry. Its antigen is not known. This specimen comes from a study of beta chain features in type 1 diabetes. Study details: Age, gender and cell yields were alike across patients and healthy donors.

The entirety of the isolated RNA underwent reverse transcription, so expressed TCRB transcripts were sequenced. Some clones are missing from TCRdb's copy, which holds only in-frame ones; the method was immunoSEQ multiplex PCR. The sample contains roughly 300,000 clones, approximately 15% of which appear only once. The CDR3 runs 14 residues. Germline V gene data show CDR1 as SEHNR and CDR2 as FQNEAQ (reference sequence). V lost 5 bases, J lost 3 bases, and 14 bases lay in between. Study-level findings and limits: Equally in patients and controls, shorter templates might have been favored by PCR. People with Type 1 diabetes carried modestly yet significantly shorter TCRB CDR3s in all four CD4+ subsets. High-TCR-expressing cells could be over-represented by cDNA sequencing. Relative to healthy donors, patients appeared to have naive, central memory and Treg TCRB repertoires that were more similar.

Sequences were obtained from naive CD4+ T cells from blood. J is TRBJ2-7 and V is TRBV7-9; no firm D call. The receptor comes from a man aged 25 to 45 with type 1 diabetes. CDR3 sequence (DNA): TGTGCCAGCAGCCGGTCCGGTCAAAACTACGAGCAGTACTTC. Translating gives CASSRSGQNYEQYF.